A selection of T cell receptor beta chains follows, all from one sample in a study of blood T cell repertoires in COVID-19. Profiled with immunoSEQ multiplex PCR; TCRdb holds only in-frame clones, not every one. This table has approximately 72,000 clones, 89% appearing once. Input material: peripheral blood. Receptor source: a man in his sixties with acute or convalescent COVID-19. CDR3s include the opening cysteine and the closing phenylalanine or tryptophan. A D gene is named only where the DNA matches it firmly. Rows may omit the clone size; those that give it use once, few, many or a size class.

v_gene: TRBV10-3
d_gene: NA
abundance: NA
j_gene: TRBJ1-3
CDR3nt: TGTGCCATCAGTGCCGGGGGGCTTGCTGGAAACACCATATATTTT
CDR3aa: CAISAGGLAGNTIYF

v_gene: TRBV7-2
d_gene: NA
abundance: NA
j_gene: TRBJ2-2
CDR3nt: TGTGCCAGCAGCTTAGAAGGGGCGAACACCGGGGAGCTGTTTTTT
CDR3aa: CASSLEGANTGELFF

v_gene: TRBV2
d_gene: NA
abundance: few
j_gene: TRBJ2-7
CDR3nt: TGTGCCAGCAGTGACTGGCCGAACTCCTACGAGCAGTACTTC
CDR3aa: CASSDWPNSYEQYF

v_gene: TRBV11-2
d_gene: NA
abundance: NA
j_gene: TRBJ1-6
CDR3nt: TGTGCCAGCAGCTTAGTAAGGAGTAATTCACCCCTCCACTTT
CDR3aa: CASSLVRSNSPLHF

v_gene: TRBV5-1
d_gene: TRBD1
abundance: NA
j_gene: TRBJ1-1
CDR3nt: TGCGCCAGCAGCGCCACGACAGGGAGGTCTAACACTGAAGCTTTCTTT
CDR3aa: CASSATTGRSNTEAFF

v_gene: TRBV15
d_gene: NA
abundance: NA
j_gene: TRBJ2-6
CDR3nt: TGTGCCACCAGCAGAGTCCGCTCTGGGGCCAACGTCCTGACTTTC
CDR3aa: CATSRVRSGANVLTF

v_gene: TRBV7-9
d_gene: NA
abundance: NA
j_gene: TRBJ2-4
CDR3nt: TGTGCCAGCAGCGCCCCGTCGGGGTTACTAGCCAAAAACATTCAGTACTTC
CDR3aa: CASSAPSGLLAKNIQYF

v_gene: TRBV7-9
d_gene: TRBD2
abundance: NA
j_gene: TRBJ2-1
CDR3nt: TGTGCCAGCAGCTTAGTGATGGGACTAGCGGGGAATGGGGCTCAGTTCTTC
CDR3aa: CASSLVMGLAGNGAQFF

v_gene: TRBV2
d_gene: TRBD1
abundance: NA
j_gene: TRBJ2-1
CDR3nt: TGTGCCAGCAGCATCACAGGGGGGACCTACAATGAGCAGTTCTTC
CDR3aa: CASSITGGTYNEQFF

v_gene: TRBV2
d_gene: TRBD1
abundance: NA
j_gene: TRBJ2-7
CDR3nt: TGTGCCAGCAGTGGCACTCGGGGACAGACCGAGCAGTACTTC
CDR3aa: CASSGTRGQTEQYF

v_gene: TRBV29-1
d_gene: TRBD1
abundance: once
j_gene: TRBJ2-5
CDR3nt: TGCAGCGTCCTCCGGGACAGGGGGTACCAAGAGACCCAGTACTTC
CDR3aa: CSVLRDRGYQETQYF